The 18 T cell receptor beta chains in this list originate from one sample, sequenced in a study of CD8 T cells in ankylosing spondylitis. MiXCR was run by TCRdb on the 5' RACE reads, yielding one entry per CDR3 protein. This table holds 230,000 or so distinct CDR3 sequences, about 20% found once. What was sequenced was blood, either unsorted or a sorted T cell fraction (not recorded which). These receptors originate from a male donor with ankylosing spondylitis or in good health (not recorded which).

This clonotype has at least ten counts. The CDR3 DNA is TGCAGTGCTACCTACCCCTACAATGAGCAGTTCTTC. Translated, it gives CSATYPYNEQFF. The V call is TRBV20-1, the J call TRBJ2-1; no firm D call. Deletions cut 4 bases from V and 2 bases from J, with 6 bases between. This CDR3 has 12 residues. The V gene's germline CDR1 is DFQATT and CDR2 SNEGSKA (reference sequence).

This clonotype appeared a few times. This chain joins TRBV9 and TRBJ2-7; possibly TRBD2 for D (6 bases). Germline assignment: CDR1 SGDLS and CDR2 YYNGEE. The germline V and J ends were trimmed by 0 bases and 2 bases, with 12 bases remaining between them. The CDR3 has 15 residues. CDR3 loop: CASSVEASATYEQYF. DNA of the CDR3: TGTGCCAGCAGCGTAGAGGCTAGCGCGACCTACGAGCAGTACTTC.

The chain couples TRBV27 to TRBJ2-1; D is possibly TRBD2 (7 bases). The germline V gene encodes CDR1 MNHEY and CDR2 SMNVEV (reference sequence). Trimming left V 1 base short and J 7 bases short, with 17 bases between. This CDR3 spans 16 amino acids. The CDR3: CASSLWGGLSGNEQFF. The CDR3, as DNA: TGTGCCAGCAGTTTATGGGGGGGCCTTTCGGGAAATGAGCAGTTCTTC.

The V call is TRBV20-1, the J call TRBJ2-7; TRBD1 matches at 7 bases. V dropped 5 bases and J dropped 4; count of bases not matched to a gene: 8. This CDR3 contains 13 residues. Germline CDR1 is DFQATT and CDR2 is SNEGSKA (reference sequence). The CDR3 reads CSAYRGFAYEQYF. CDR3 nucleotide sequence: TGCAGTGCTTACAGGGGTTTCGCGTACGAGCAGTACTTC.

In its sample, this clonotype was seen a few times. The chain carries TRBV29-1 and TRBJ2-3; 12 nucleotides agree with TRBD2. V shed 8 bases, J shed 2 bases, and the junction held 5 bases outside the gene matches. CDR1 is SQVTM and CDR2 is ANQGSEA in the germline V gene. This CDR3 has 14 amino acids. The CDR3 loop is CSHGLAGPTDTQYF. The CDR3, as DNA: TGCAGCCATGGACTAGCGGGACCCACAGATACGCAGTATTTT.

The sample holds a few counts of this clonotype. No conserved phenylalanine or tryptophan is present at the end of the CDR3, so a read error is the likely explanation. The DNA is left out, because the CDR3 cannot be placed on it with certainty; the CDR3 is given as TCRdb lists it. The rearrangement uses TRBV6-5 and TRBJ2-7; TRBD1 is the table's D call, not checked against the DNA. Germline V CDR1 and CDR2: MNHEY, SVGAGI. With termini counted, the CDR3 has 8 amino acids. CDR3 amino acids: CASSWDLI.

The V gene is TRBV10-2, the J gene TRBJ1-1; D uncertain. Germline assignment: CDR1 WSHSY and CDR2 SAAADI. The germline V and J ends were trimmed by 3 bases and 5 bases, with 16 bases remaining between them. This CDR3 has 15 residues. CDR3 nucleotides: TGCGCCAGCAGTGAAGAATTCCCTGAAAGAACTGAAGCTTTCTTT. This encodes CASSEEFPERTEAFF.

V and J are TRBV12-3 or TRBV12-4 and TRBJ2-7; the match to TRBD1 covers 7 bases. V was pared by 4 bases and J by 4 bases, with 10 bases of the junction left unmatched. This CDR3 has 15 amino acids. CDR3 protein: CASSSRQGVGYEQYF. The CDR3, as DNA: TGTGCCAGCAGTTCCCGCCAGGGGGTCGGGTACGAGCAGTACTTC.

In its sample, this clonotype was seen a few times. This chain links TRBV4-1 with TRBJ2-7; tentative D call: TRBD2 (5 bases). Trimming removed 0 bases from V and 3 bases from J, with 15 bases in between. The germline CDR1 and CDR2 sequences are MGHRA and YSYEKL. The CDR3 covers 16 residues. Written as DNA, the CDR3 is TGCGCCAGCAGCCAAGATAATCTAGCACAACACTACGAGCAGTACTTC. The encoded protein is CASSQDNLAQHYEQYF.

Only one count was recorded for this clonotype. The chain recombines TRBV9 with TRBJ2-2, with TRBD2 identical over 8 bases. CDR1 is SGDLS, CDR2 YYNGEE, per germline. Trimming took 1 base from V and 0 from J; bases not matched to a gene: 8. The CDR3 loop spans 18 amino acids. The CDR3 DNA follows: TGTGCCAGCAGCGTATCTCGGACTAGCAGCTCGAACACCGGGGAGCTGTTTTTT. It encodes CASSVSRTSSSNTGELFF. Looking up the rest from reference TRBV9 and TRBJ2-2 gives the full variable domain: DSGVTQTPKHLITATGQRVTLRCSPRSGDLSVYWYQQSLDQGLQFLIQYYNGEERAKGNILERFSAQQFPDLHSELNLSSLELGDSALYFCASSVSRTSSSNTGELFFGEGSRLTVL.

This chain links TRBV29-1 with TRBJ1-2; tentative D call: TRBD1 (5 bases). Trimming shortened V by 0 bases and J by 11 bases, and 13 bases separated the two germline ends. The germline V gene has CDR1 SQVTM and CDR2 ANQGSEA. The CDR3 consists of 12 residues. CDR3 DNA: TGCAGCGTTGAAGATGCTGAGGGGTGTTACACCTTC. This encodes CSVEDAEGCYTF.

This clonotype was recorded a few times. This chain connects TRBV5-1 to TRBJ2-1; 9 nucleotides line up with TRBD2. CDR1 SGHRS and CDR2 YFSETQ come from the germline V gene. The CDR3 is 15 amino acids. J gave up 7 bases and V 4 bases, and 9 bases lay outside the gene matches. This CDR3 reads CASSEDGLAKNEQFF. CDR3 DNA sequence: TGCGCCAGCAGCGAGGATGGACTAGCGAAGAATGAGCAGTTCTTC.

The rearrangement uses TRBV5-1 and TRBJ2-7; D is ambiguous. Trimming shortened V by 0 bases and J by 4 bases, and 8 bases separated the two germline ends. Per the germline V gene, CDR1 is SGHRS and CDR2 is YFSETQ. The CDR3 sequence is 13 residues long. The CDR3 here is CASSLDYLYEQYF. The DNA for the CDR3 is TGCGCCAGCAGCTTGGATTACTTATACGAGCAGTACTTC.

The table lists this clonotype with a few counts. The genes are TRBV29-1 and TRBJ2-5; a weak D match, TRBD2 (6 bases). Germline values: CDR1 SQVTM, CDR2 ANQGSEA. V dropped 6 bases and J dropped 2 bases, with 16 bases sitting between them. This CDR3 region has 14 residues. CDR3 bases: TGCAGCGTGCTATACCGGGACTCTCAAGAGACCCAGTACTTC. Translating gives CSVLYRDSQETQYF.

The chain uses TRBV28 and TRBJ2-1, with 14 nucleotides matching TRBD2. Germline assignment: CDR1 MDHEN and CDR2 SYDVKM. V lost 5 bases, J lost 2 bases, and 14 bases stayed unmatched. The CDR3 has 20 amino acids. CDR3 protein: CASSLTLGLAGGLAYNEQFF. CDR3 DNA: TGTGCCAGCAGTCTAACCCTCGGACTAGCGGGAGGCCTGGCCTACAATGAGCAGTTCTTC.

In its sample, this clonotype was seen many times. The CDR3 sequence is CASSQGNTGELFF. CDR3 bases: TGTGCCAGCAGCCAAGGCAACACCGGGGAGCTGTTTTTT. The chain carries TRBV3-1 and TRBJ2-2; D remains ambiguous. The V end was cut by 1 base, the J end by 2 bases, with 2 bases between. This CDR3 is 13 amino acids long. Germline V gene sequence: CDR1 LGHDT, CDR2 YNNKEL (reference sequence).

This clonotype appeared a few times. V and J are TRBV9 and TRBJ2-3; 11 bases agree with TRBD1. This CDR3 spans 16 amino acids. V shed 2 bases, J shed 5 bases, and the junction held 7 bases outside the gene matches. Germline CDR1 is SGDLS and CDR2 is YYNGEE. The CDR3, as DNA: TGTGCCAGCAGCGTGTTGGGGGACAGGGGGGTAGATACGCAGTATTTT. Encoded protein: CASSVLGDRGVDTQYF.

This clonotype has only a few counts. This chain uses TRBV7-9 with TRBJ2-6; D possibly corresponds to TRBD1 (5 bases). This CDR3 is built from 12 residues. The V and J ends lost 7 bases and 13 bases respectively, with 14 bases between them. CDR1 and CDR2 from the germline V gene are SEHNR and FQNEAQ (reference sequence). The CDR3 spells CASIERGSVLTF. CDR3 nucleotide sequence: TGTGCCAGCATCGAAAGGGGTTCGGTCCTGACTTTC. Complete variable domain (other parts from reference TRBV7-9 and TRBJ2-6): DTGVSQNPRHKITKRGQNVTFRCDPISEHNRLYWYRQTLGQGPEFLTYFQNEAQLEKSRLLSDRFSAERPKGSFSTLEIQRTEQGDSAMYLCASIERGSVLTFGAGSRLTVL.